The rows below give T cell receptor beta chains drawn from one sample of a study of beta chain features in type 1 diabetes. Sequencing was performed with immunoSEQ multiplex PCR; in TCRdb, only in-frame clones are kept and a portion is missing. The table includes hundreds of thousands of clones, around 13% detected once. Input material: naive CD4+ T cells from blood. Receptor source: a woman aged 18 to 35 with type 1 diabetes. The CDR3 runs from the conserved cysteine through the conserved F or W. Fields, in order: V gene, clone size, D gene, J gene, CDR3 DNA, CDR3 protein. A D gene is named only where the DNA matches it firmly. Clone size is stated in some rows and not others, as once, few, many or a class when expanded.

V gene: TRBV7-2; clone size: -; D gene: TRBD1; J gene: TRBJ1-2; CDR3 DNA: TGTGCCAGCACCCAAGACAGGGGAATCGGCTACACCTTC; CDR3 protein: CASTQDRGIGYTF
V gene: TRBV7-2; clone size: -; D gene: -; J gene: TRBJ2-3; CDR3 DNA: TGTGCCAGCAGTCCCCTCGCAGCGCAACATACGCAGTATTTT; CDR3 protein: CASSPLAAQHTQYF
V gene: TRBV2; clone size: few; D gene: TRBD1; J gene: TRBJ2-7; CDR3 DNA: TGTGCCAGCAGCGGACAGGGGAGCTCCTACGAGCAGTACTTC; CDR3 protein: CASSGQGSSYEQYF
V gene: TRBV28; clone size: -; D gene: -; J gene: TRBJ1-5; CDR3 DNA: TGTGCCAGCAGCCGCGCCGACAGTTCCCTCCAGCATTTT; CDR3 protein: CASSRADSSLQHF
V gene: TRBV30; clone size: few; D gene: TRBD1; J gene: TRBJ2-2; CDR3 DNA: TGTGCCTGGAGTCGAGAGACAGGGAAAGTGAGGGCCGGGGAGCTGTTTTTT; CDR3 protein: CAWSRETGKVRAGELFF
V gene: TRBV29-1; clone size: few; D gene: -; J gene: TRBJ2-1; CDR3 DNA: TGCAGCGCATACCGCGCGGGCAGGAACTACAATGAGCAGTTCTTC; CDR3 protein: CSAYRAGRNYNEQFF
V gene: TRBV5-4; clone size: -; D gene: -; J gene: TRBJ2-6; CDR3 DNA: TGTGCCAGCAGCTTGGCCCCAACTTCCAACTCTGGGGCCAACGTCCTGACTTTC; CDR3 protein: CASSLAPTSNSGANVLTF
V gene: TRBV9; clone size: few; D gene: TRBD1; J gene: TRBJ1-5; CDR3 DNA: TGTGCCAGCAGCGGACCGGACAGGGATCAGCCCCAGCATTTT; CDR3 protein: CASSGPDRDQPQHF
V gene: TRBV5-1; clone size: few; D gene: -; J gene: TRBJ2-1; CDR3 DNA: TGCGCCAGCAGCTTGGATGAGCGGGTCTTCTACAATGAGCAGTTCTTC; CDR3 protein: CASSLDERVFYNEQFF
V gene: TRBV6-5; clone size: -; D gene: -; J gene: TRBJ2-3; CDR3 DNA: TGTGCCAGCAGTCAGGGGGATACGCAGTATTTT; CDR3 protein: CASSQGDTQYF